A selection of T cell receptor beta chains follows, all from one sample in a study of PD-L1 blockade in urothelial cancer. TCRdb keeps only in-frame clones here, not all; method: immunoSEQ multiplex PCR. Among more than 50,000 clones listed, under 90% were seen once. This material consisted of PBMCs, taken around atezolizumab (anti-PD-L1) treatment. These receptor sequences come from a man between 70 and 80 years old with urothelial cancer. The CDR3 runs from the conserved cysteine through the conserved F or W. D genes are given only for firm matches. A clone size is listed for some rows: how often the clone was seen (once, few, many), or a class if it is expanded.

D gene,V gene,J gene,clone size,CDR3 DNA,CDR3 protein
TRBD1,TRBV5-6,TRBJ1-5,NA,TGTGCCAGCAGCCAGGGACAGCTGGGCGATCAGCCCCAGCATTTT,CASSQGQLGDQPQHF
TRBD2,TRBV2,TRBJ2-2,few,TGTGCCAGCACCACCGGACTAGCGGGAGTAAGCACCGGGGAGCTGTTTTTT,CASTTGLAGVSTGELFF
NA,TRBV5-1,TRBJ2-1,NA,TGCGCCAGCAGCTTAAGCGGATACAATGAGCAGTTCTTC,CASSLSGYNEQFF
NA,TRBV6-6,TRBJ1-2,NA,TGTGCCAGCAGTTGGGAAGGGTGGGGCGCCTACACCTTC,CASSWEGWGAYTF
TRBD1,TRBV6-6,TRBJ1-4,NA,TGTGCCAGCAGAACCGGGACAGGGTTTGAAAAACTGTTTTTT,CASRTGTGFEKLFF
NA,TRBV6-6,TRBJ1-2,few,TGTGCCAGCAAAGACAGAAACTATGGCTACACCTTC,CASKDRNYGYTF
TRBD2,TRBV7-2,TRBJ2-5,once,TGTGCCAGCAGCTGGACTAGCGGGGACCAAGAGACCCAGTACTTC,CASSWTSGDQETQYF
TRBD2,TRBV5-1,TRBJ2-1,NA,TGCGCCAGCAGCTTGGGGCAGGGAGGGAATGAGCAGTTCTTC,CASSLGQGGNEQFF
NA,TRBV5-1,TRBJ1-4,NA,TGCGCCAGCAGCTTGTCGACGGCTGACTTCGAAAAACTGTTTTTT,CASSLSTADFEKLFF
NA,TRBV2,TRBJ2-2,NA,TGTGCCAGCAGTGAGAACAGGCCCGGGGAGCTGTTTTTT,CASSENRPGELFF
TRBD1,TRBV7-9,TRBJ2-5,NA,TGTGCCAGCAGAGCGGACAGGGGGCAGGGGGAGACCCAGTACTTC,CASRADRGQGETQYF
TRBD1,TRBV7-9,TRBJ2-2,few,TGTGCCAGCAGCTTCGGGACAGGGTACACCGGGGAGCTGTTTTTT,CASSFGTGYTGELFF
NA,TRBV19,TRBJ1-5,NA,TGTGCCAGTAGTATAGACGGCACAGGGAATAGCAATCAGCCCCAGCATTTT,CASSIDGTGNSNQPQHF
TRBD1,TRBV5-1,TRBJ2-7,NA,TGCGCCAGCAGCTCATCGTCCGGGACAGGGGACGAGCAGTACTTC,CASSSSSGTGDEQYF
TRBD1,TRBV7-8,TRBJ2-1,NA,TGTGCCAGCAGCTTAGCGTTACAGGGGGCAAATGAGCAGTTCTTC,CASSLALQGANEQFF
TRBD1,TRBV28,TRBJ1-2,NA,TGTGCCAGCGGACAGGGGGCTCCCTATGGCTACACCTTC,CASGQGAPYGYTF
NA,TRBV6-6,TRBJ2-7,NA,TGTGCCAGCAGTTATACAGGGCTCGATCCCTACGAGCAGTACTTC,CASSYTGLDPYEQYF
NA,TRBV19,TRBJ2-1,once,TGTGCCAGTAGTAAGGAGGGGTCGAGCTCCTACAATGAGCAGTTCTTC,CASSKEGSSSYNEQFF
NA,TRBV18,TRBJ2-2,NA,TGTGCCAGCTCACCGCAGGGAAGCACCGGGGAGCTGTTTTTT,CASSPQGSTGELFF
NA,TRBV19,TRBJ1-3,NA,TGTGCCAGTAGCCGAACGGGGGAGTTTGCTGGAAACACCATATATTTT,CASSRTGEFAGNTIYF
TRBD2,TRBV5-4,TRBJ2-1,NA,TGTGCCAGCAGCTCCGATAGCGGGGAGCAGTTCTTC,CASSSDSGEQFF
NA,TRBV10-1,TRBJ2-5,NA,TGCGCCAGCAGTGATCTCAGGGGAGAGACCCAGTACTTC,CASSDLRGETQYF
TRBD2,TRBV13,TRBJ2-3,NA,TGTGCCAGCAGCCGCTGGCGGGAGAATCAAGATACGCAGTATTTT,CASSRWRENQDTQYF
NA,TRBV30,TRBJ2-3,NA,TGTGCCTGGAGCCTAGCAGGGGCAGATACGCAGTATTTT,CAWSLAGADTQYF
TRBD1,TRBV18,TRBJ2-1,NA,TGTGCCAGCTCACCAGACAGGGGTACGGTCAATGAGCAGTTCTTC,CASSPDRGTVNEQFF
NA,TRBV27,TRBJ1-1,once,TGTGCCAGCAGCAAACGGGTAGCTGAAGCTTTCTTT,CASSKRVAEAFF
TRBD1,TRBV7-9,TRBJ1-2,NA,TGTGCCAGCAGCATCCGGGACAGTCCACTCTATGGCTACACCTTC,CASSIRDSPLYGYTF